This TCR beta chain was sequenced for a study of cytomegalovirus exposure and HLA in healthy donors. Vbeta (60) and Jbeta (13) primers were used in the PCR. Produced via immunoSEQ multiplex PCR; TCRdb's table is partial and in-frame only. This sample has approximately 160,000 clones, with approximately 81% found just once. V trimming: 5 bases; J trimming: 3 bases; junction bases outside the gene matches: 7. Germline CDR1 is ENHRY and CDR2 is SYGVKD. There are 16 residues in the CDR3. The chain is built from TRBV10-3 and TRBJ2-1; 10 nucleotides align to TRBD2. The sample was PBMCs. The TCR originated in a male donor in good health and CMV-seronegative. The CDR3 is CAISIIRLAGYNEQFF. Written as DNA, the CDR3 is TGTGCCATCAGTATCATCAGACTAGCGGGCTACAATGAGCAGTTCTTC.